Each of the 26 T cell receptor beta chains below was sequenced from the same sample in a study of early T cells in non-severe SARS-CoV-2 infection. One entry per CDR3 protein results from TCRdb running MiXCR on the 5' RACE reads. The top ten hold around 2.9% of the sample, which has 98,000 or so distinct CDR3 sequences, around 10% seen once. Sequenced material: whole blood. Source of these receptors: an adult who was a healthcare worker with PCR-confirmed SARS-CoV-2 infection or an uninfected control (not recorded which).

This clonotype was observed a few times. This chain joins TRBV7-6 and TRBJ2-1; D is uncertain. CDR1 and CDR2 from the germline V gene are SGHVS and FNYEAQ. The CDR3 is made up of 13 amino acids. Trimming stripped 1 base from V and 8 bases from J, with 9 bases between. CDR3 in amino acids: CASSLVMSDEQFF. CDR3 sequence (DNA): TGTGCCAGCAGCTTAGTCATGAGCGATGAGCAGTTCTTC.

This clonotype was found a few times. The J gene is TRBJ2-7, the V gene TRBV3-1; D uncertain. Trimming removed 1 base from V and 2 bases from J, with 6 bases in between. The germline gives CDR1 LGHDT, CDR2 YNNKEL (reference sequence). The CDR3 extends over 13 amino acids. CDR3 residues: CASSQGSPYEQYF. CDR3 nucleotides: TGTGCCAGCAGCCAAGGATCCCCCTACGAGCAGTACTTC.

This sequence joins TRBV6-5 and TRBJ1-4, with D unresolved. V dropped 2 bases and J dropped 8 bases, with 9 bases sitting between them. From germline, CDR1 is MNHEY and CDR2 SVGAGI. CDR3 length equals 13 residues. The CDR3 DNA is TGTGCCAGCAGTTACGCCATAACGGAAAAACTGTTTTTT. Translating it yields CASSYAITEKLFF.

This clonotype has ten or more counts. V and J are TRBV29-1 and TRBJ1-5, with a possible D match to TRBD1 (6 bases). In germline, CDR1 is SQVTM, CDR2 ANQGSEA. CDR3 size: 12 residues. Trimming took off 7 bases at V and 0 bases at J, with 7 bases between the two ends. The DNA of the CDR3 is TGCAGCGCCAGGGGTAGCAATCAGCCCCAGCATTTT. Translating gives CSARGSNQPQHF. Full variable domain (missing parts from reference TRBV29-1 and TRBJ1-5): SAVISQKPSRDICQRGTSLTIQCQVDSQVTMMFWYRQQPGQSLTLIATANQGSEATYESGFVIDKFPISRPNLTFSTLTVSNMSPEDSSIYLCSARGSNQPQHFGDGTRLSIL.

This clonotype was observed a few times. The J gene is TRBJ1-4, the V gene TRBV15, with 7 bases aligning to TRBD1. J gave up 5 bases and V 0 bases, and 6 bases lay outside the gene matches. In germline, CDR1 is LNHNV, CDR2 YYDKDF (reference sequence). This CDR3 has 16 amino acids. For the CDR3, the DNA is TGTGCCACCAGCAGAGATTCGGGACAGCTCAATGAAAAACTGTTTTTT. It specifies CATSRDSGQLNEKLFF. Complete variable domain (other parts from reference TRBV15 and TRBJ1-4): DAMVIQNPRYQVTQFGKPVTLSCSQTLNHNVMYWYQQKSSQAPKLLFHYYDKDFNNEADTPDNFQSRRPNTSFCFLDIRSPGLGDTAMYLCATSRDSGQLNEKLFFGSGTQLSVL.

V usage is TRBV11-2 and J usage is TRBJ2-7; D is undetermined. This CDR3 has 12 amino acids. Trimming left V 5 bases short and J 3 bases short, with 8 bases between. CDR1 and CDR2 (germline): SGHAT, FQNNGV. In DNA form, the CDR3 reads TGTGCCAGCAGCCCATTCATCTACGAGCAGTACTTC. Protein sequence: CASSPFIYEQYF.

This clonotype was seen a handful of times. This chain connects TRBV30 to TRBJ2-5; D call uncertain. This CDR3 region has 11 residues. Trimming took 2 bases from V and 2 from J, leaving 3 bases between them. Germline V CDR1 and CDR2: GTSNPN, SVGIG (reference sequence). CDR3 in DNA: TGTGCCTGGAGTAGTCAAGAGACCCAGTACTTC. Protein product: CAWSSQETQYF.

The J gene is TRBJ2-7, the V gene TRBV3-1, with D hard to call. CDR1 is LGHDT, CDR2 YNNKEL, per germline (reference sequence). The length of the CDR3 is 12 residues. Deletions cut 4 bases from V and 6 bases from J, with 10 bases between. CDR3 nucleotide sequence: TGTGCCAGCAGCCTTCAGAATGGCGAGCAGTACTTC. This encodes CASSLQNGEQYF.

This chain joins TRBV11-3 and TRBJ2-2; TRBD2 is a possible D gene (5 bases). Germline-derived CDR1 and CDR2 are SGHNT and YENEEA. The length of the CDR3 is 16 residues. Trimming took 2 bases from V and 1 from J, leaving 11 bases between them. The CDR3 sequence is CASSLLRVQNTGELFF. CDR3 sequence (DNA): TGTGCCAGCAGCTTATTGAGGGTTCAGAACACCGGGGAGCTGTTTTTT.

The chain joins TRBV6-1 to TRBJ2-4, with TRBD1 matching over 7 bases. This CDR3 contains 15 residues. CDR1 is MNHNS and CDR2 is SASEGT in the germline V gene. J gave up 0 bases and V 5 bases, and 4 bases lay outside the gene matches. This chain's CDR3 is CASSPGTEAKNIQYF. CDR3 bases: TGTGCCAGCAGTCCCGGGACAGAAGCCAAAAACATTCAGTACTTC.

The J gene is TRBJ2-3, the V gene TRBV7-9; a possible D gene is TRBD2 (7 bases). The CDR3 is 16 amino acids. From germline, CDR1 is SEHNR and CDR2 FQNEAQ (reference sequence). V was clipped by 5 bases and J by 5 bases, with 20 bases between them. The chain's CDR3 is CASSDRGASAEDTQYF. The CDR3 DNA is TGTGCCAGCAGCGACCGGGGGGCTAGCGCCGAAGATACGCAGTATTTT.

V usage is TRBV29-1 and J usage is TRBJ2-7, with TRBD1 matching over 7 bases. The CDR3 extends over 15 amino acids. The V gene end was trimmed by 3 bases and the J gene end by 6 bases; junction bases not matched to a gene: 14. Germline CDR1 is SQVTM and CDR2 is ANQGSEA. The DNA for the CDR3 is TGCAGCGTTGACCACCGACAGGGTAGACGGGGCGAGCAGTACTTC. Protein sequence: CSVDHRQGRRGEQYF.

The count of this clonotype is one. A much larger clone is a single base away; this may be a read error. The chain recombines TRBV21-1 with TRBJ2-1; no DNA check was done on the table's D call, TRBD1. TRBV21-1 is shown as a pseudogene. The CDR3 length is 16 residues. The DNA for the CDR3 is TGTGCCAGCAGCAGATTTCCGGGACAGCTCTTTACTAGACAGTTCTTC. It translates to CASSRFPGQLFTRQFF.

CDR3 in amino acids: CASSLRYGAGQPQHF. CDR3 coding DNA: TGTGCCAGCAGCCTCCGGTATGGGGCAGGTCAGCCCCAGCATTTT. The chain combines TRBV9 with TRBJ1-5, with D possibly being TRBD1 (5 bases). V lost 4 bases and J lost 6, with 17 bases in between. Germline V gene data show CDR1 as SGDLS and CDR2 as YYNGEE. The CDR3 runs to 15 residues.

This clonotype was counted between two and nine times. This chain connects TRBV11-3 to TRBJ1-1, with D possibly being TRBD1 (5 bases). The CDR3 has 16 amino acids. Germline values: CDR1 SGHNT, CDR2 YENEEA. Trimming stripped 0 bases from V and 0 bases from J, with 11 bases between. The CDR3 reads CASSLDGGVMNTEAFF. CDR3 in DNA: TGTGCCAGCAGCTTAGATGGGGGGGTTATGAACACTGAAGCTTTCTTT.

This chain joins TRBV5-8 and TRBJ1-2; D is unresolved. V was shortened by 4 bases and J by 0 bases, with 13 bases between the two germline ends. The CDR3 has 15 amino acids. Germline assignment: CDR1 SGHTS and CDR2 YDEGEE. The CDR3 DNA reads as TGTGCCAGCAGCCCGAGTGCAGCTGCTAACTATGGCTACACCTTC. It yields the protein CASSPSAAANYGYTF.

V usage is TRBV5-6 and J usage is TRBJ2-7; maybe TRBD1 (6 bases). Germline V gene sequence: CDR1 SGHDT, CDR2 YYEEEE. The ends were cut back, 5 bases at V and 4 bases at J, with 16 bases in the middle. The CDR3 covers 14 residues. The CDR3 loop reads CASRQTGTPYEQYF. The CDR3 DNA sequence: TGTGCCAGCAGACAGACCGGGACACCGTACGAGCAGTACTTC.

This chain links TRBV30 with TRBJ2-7; TRBD1 agrees at 7 bases. Unmatched junction bases numbered 3, after V lost 4 bases and J lost 3 bases. This CDR3 comprises 12 residues. In germline, CDR1 is GTSNPN, CDR2 SVGIG (reference sequence). The CDR3 is CAWTGQVYEQYF. CDR3 nucleotides: TGTGCCTGGACTGGACAGGTCTACGAGCAGTACTTC. The full variable domain, completed using reference TRBV30 and TRBJ2-7, is SQTIHQWPATLVQPVGSPLSLECTVEGTSNPNLYWYRQAAGRGLQLLFYSVGIGQISSEVPQNLSASRPQDRQFILSSKKLLLSDSGFYLCAWTGQVYEQYFGPGTRLTVT.

In its sample, this clonotype was seen a few times. This chain links TRBV18 with TRBJ1-5; TRBD1 might be the D (5 bases). This CDR3 spans 16 amino acids. The V end lost 3 bases, the J end lost 6 bases, and 18 bases lay between the germline ends. CDR1 and CDR2 from the germline V gene are KGHSH and LQKENI. The CDR3 spells CASSPPGRQRGQPQHF. The CDR3 nucleotides read TGTGCCAGCTCACCGCCCGGTAGACAGAGGGGTCAGCCCCAGCATTTT.

The chain employs TRBV5-1 and TRBJ2-3; D gene unclear. The CDR3 totals 15 residues. The germline V gene encodes CDR1 SGHRS and CDR2 YFSETQ. With 1 base removed from V and 0 bases from J, the gap between germline ends came to 9 bases. Here the CDR3 DNA reads TGCGCCAGCAGCTTGTGGGCGGAAAGCACAGATACGCAGTATTTT. Protein product: CASSLWAESTDTQYF.

This sequence joins TRBV29-1 and TRBJ2-5; D gene unclear. This CDR3 is built from 10 residues. V was clipped by 4 bases and J by 5 bases, with 5 bases between them. CDR1 and CDR2 (germline): SQVTM, ANQGSEA. CDR3 loop: CSVASETQYF. In nucleotides, the CDR3 is TGCAGCGTTGCGTCGGAGACCCAGTACTTC. Supplemented by reference TRBV29-1 and TRBJ2-5, the full variable domain reads SAVISQKPSRDICQRGTSLTIQCQVDSQVTMMFWYRQQPGQSLTLIATANQGSEATYESGFVIDKFPISRPNLTFSTLTVSNMSPEDSSIYLCSVASETQYFGPGTRLLVL.

In its sample, this clonotype was seen many times. The V call is TRBV7-3, the J call TRBJ2-2; TRBD2 matches at 10 bases. The CDR3 is 16 residues long. Germline-derived CDR1 and CDR2 are SGHTA and FQGTGA. The V segment lost 5 bases and the J segment 8 bases; nucleotides outside the gene matches: 11. The CDR3 spells CASSPPPGLAKGELFF. The DNA for the CDR3 is TGTGCCAGCAGCCCCCCTCCGGGACTAGCGAAAGGGGAGCTGTTTTTT.

This clonotype was counted between two and nine times. The chain joins TRBV18 to TRBJ2-1; a possible D gene is TRBD1 (7 bases). V lost 0 bases and J lost 3, with 12 bases in between. The germline gives CDR1 KGHSH, CDR2 LQKENI. The CDR3 runs to 16 residues. CDR3 sequence (DNA): TGTGCCAGCTCACCACCGGCAGGGGGACTCTACAATGAGCAGTTCTTC. Protein sequence: CASSPPAGGLYNEQFF. Filled out from reference TRBV18 and TRBJ2-1, the complete variable domain reads NAGVMQNPRHLVRRRGQEARLRCSPMKGHSHVYWYRQLPEEGLKFMVYLQKENIIDESGMPKERFSAEFPKEGPSILRIQQVVRGDSAAYFCASSPPAGGLYNEQFFGPGTRLTVL.

This clonotype has only a few counts. The chain has TRBV5-1 and TRBJ1-2; D not certain. This CDR3 contains 15 residues. The V gene's germline CDR1 is SGHRS and CDR2 YFSETQ. V was cut by 4 bases and J by 2 bases, with 15 bases left in between. The CDR3 loop is CASSDGKRENYGYTF. CDR3 DNA sequence: TGCGCCAGCAGCGATGGAAAAAGAGAGAACTATGGCTACACCTTC.

The chain links TRBV6-5 to TRBJ1-1; no reliable D call. Germline V CDR1 and CDR2: MNHEY, SVGAGI. V gave up 0 bases and J gave up 6 bases, with 14 bases separating them. The length of the CDR3 is 15 residues. DNA of the CDR3: TGTGCCAGCAGTTACTCGGTTGTGACCTTCGCTGAAGCTTTCTTT. Its protein product is CASSYSVVTFAEAFF.

Only a few counts were recorded for this clonotype. The chain carries TRBV7-8 and TRBJ1-4; D is perhaps TRBD1 (5 bases). CDR3 length: 12 amino acids. Trimming removed 2 bases at V and 12 bases at J, with 10 bases between. Germline CDR1 SGHVS, CDR2 FQNEAQ. The CDR3 sequence: CASSLHRSELFF. In DNA form, the CDR3 reads TGTGCCAGCAGCTTACACAGGTCAGAACTGTTTTTT.